A single sample is the source of the 27 T cell receptor beta chains below, sequenced in a study of T cell clonality in common variable immunodeficiency. Method: immunoSEQ multiplex PCR; TCRdb's copy keeps in-frame clones and lacks some. Recorded here are 50,000 to 60,000 clones, none singletons. Sequenced input: peripheral blood mononuclear cells. These receptors all come from a person between 18 and 69 years old in good health.

The sample holds many counts of this clone. The read terminates 3 residues before the CDR3 end, so the remaining end is supplied by the germline J gene. This chain links TRBV18 with TRBJ1-4, with D maybe TRBD1 (6 bases). This CDR3 is built from 14 residues. Trimming took off 5 bases at V and 4 bases at J, with 11 bases between the two ends. Germline CDR1 KGHSH, CDR2 LQKENI. CDR3: CASSAGVINEKLFF. The covered CDR3 bases are TGTGCCAGCTCAGCAGGGGTAATTAATGAAAAA.

This clone appeared many times. The sequenced fragment ends 3 residues before the CDR3 boundary, so the rest is inferred from the germline J gene. The genes are TRBV20-1 and TRBJ2-7; 8 bases are a match to TRBD1. Germline CDR1 is DFQATT and CDR2 is SNEGSKA (reference sequence). The CDR3 runs 13 residues. The trim removed 5 bases at V and 6 bases at J, leaving 9 bases unmatched. CDR3 DNA, as far as it was read: TGCAGTGCTCTCCGGGACAGGTGGATCGAG. Translating it yields CSALRDRWIE. The CDR3 in its entirety is CSALRDRWIEQYF.

This clone was seen ten or more times. The read ends 3 residues shy of where the CDR3 ends; the end is completed using the germline J gene. The rearrangement links TRBV6-2 or TRBV6-3 to TRBJ2-5; 8 nucleotides align to TRBD1. This CDR3 is built from 14 residues. The germline CDR1 and CDR2 sequences are MNHEY and SVGEGT. The V segment lost 6 bases and the J segment 5 bases; nucleotides outside the gene matches: 8. The sequenced part of the CDR3 DNA is TGTGCCAGCAGCCTGACAGGGGCCGGGGAGACC. It specifies CASSLTGAGET. In full, the CDR3 reads CASSLTGAGETQYF.

In this sample, this clone turned up many times. The read falls 3 residues short of the CDR3 end, and the missing part is taken from the germline J gene. This chain uses TRBV14 with TRBJ1-6; D is perhaps TRBD1 (6 bases). V was pared by 0 bases and J by 10 bases, with 7 bases between. In germline, CDR1 is SGHDN, CDR2 FVKESK. There are 13 residues in the CDR3. CDR3: CASSQDRGSPLHF. The CDR3 bases that were read are TGTGCCAGCAGCCAAGACAGGGGATCACCC.

This clone was detected many times. Read data end 3 residues before the CDR3 end; the end is taken from the germline J gene. The chain recombines TRBV7-2 with TRBJ1-5; D is uncertain. The CDR3 loop spans 14 amino acids. Germline CDR1 reads SGHTA; CDR2 reads FQGNSA. V gave up 2 bases and J gave up 4 bases, with 9 bases separating them. The CDR3 DNA, read in part, is TGTGCCAGCAGCTTAACCCCAGTGAATCAGCCC. Its protein is CASSLTPVNQP. The complete CDR3 protein is CASSLTPVNQPQHF.

This clone was detected ten times or more. From the germline J gene comes the end of the CDR3, since the read stops 3 residues before it. The V call is TRBV6-2 or TRBV6-3, the J call TRBJ2-1; a possible D gene is TRBD2 (6 bases). The CDR3 loop spans 17 amino acids. Germline V CDR1 and CDR2: MNHEY, SVGEGT. V lost 2 bases and J 4 bases, leaving 18 bases between the germline ends. Incomplete CDR3 DNA: TGTGCCAGCAGTTACGATGGAGAGACGGAGGGGTACAATGAG. Amino acid sequence: CASSYDGETEGYNE. The whole CDR3 protein reads CASSYDGETEGYNEQFF.

This clone was counted at least ten times. With the read ending 3 residues before the CDR3 end, the germline J gene is used to fill in that end. The V gene is TRBV4-1, the J gene TRBJ2-1; 11 nucleotides line up with TRBD2. The CDR3 contains 15 residues. Germline V gives CDR1 MGHRA, CDR2 YSYEKL. Trimming at V came to 1 base and at J to 7 bases, leaving 3 bases not matched to a gene. CDR3 bases read: TGCGCCAGCAGCCAAGGACTAGCGGGGCTAAATGAG. Protein sequence: CASSQGLAGLNE. The entire CDR3 reads CASSQGLAGLNEQFF.

This clone was seen repeatedly, ten times or more. Coverage ceases 3 residues before the CDR3 finishes, and the germline J gene fills in the end. The chain is built from TRBV20-1 and TRBJ1-1, with 7 bases identical to TRBD1. The CDR3 is made up of 14 amino acids. The germline V gene encodes CDR1 DFQATT and CDR2 SNEGSKA (reference sequence). CDR3 loop: CSARDRGRVRGAFF. Incomplete CDR3 DNA: TGCAGTGCTAGAGATAGGGGGCGCGTGAGGGGA.

This clone was detected ten times or more. The DNA ends 3 residues before the CDR3 does, and the rest of the CDR3 is filled in from the germline J gene. J is TRBJ2-3 and V is TRBV7-2, with D possibly TRBD1 on 6 matching bases. CDR1 is SGHTA and CDR2 is FQGNSA in the germline V gene. V was shortened by 1 base and J by 2 bases, with 10 bases between the two germline ends. The CDR3 runs 15 residues. This CDR3 is CASSLGGRDTDTQYF. CDR3 DNA, as far as it was read: TGTGCCAGCAGCTTAGGGGGGCGCGACACAGATACG.

This clone was recorded at least ten times. The CDR3 goes on 3 residues after the read ends, and that part is filled in from the germline J gene. The V call is TRBV13, the J call TRBJ1-5; D is uncertain. Germline V lookup: CDR1 PRHDT, CDR2 FYEKMQ (reference sequence). V was shortened by 1 base and J by 4 bases, with 2 bases between the two germline ends. The CDR3 runs 12 residues. CDR3 protein: CASSLANQPQHF. The sequenced CDR3 bases are TGTGCCAGCAGCTTAGCGAATCAGCCC.

This clone was detected only a few times. With the read ending 3 residues before the CDR3 end, the germline J gene is used to fill in that end. The chain joins TRBV7-9 to TRBJ2-3, with 7 bases matching TRBD2. Germline CDR1 reads SEHNR; CDR2 reads FQNEAQ (reference sequence). V lost 2 bases, J lost 4 bases, and 3 bases stayed unmatched. This CDR3 has 14 amino acids. The covered CDR3 bases are TGTGCCAGCAGCTTAACGCTAGCGGCAGATACG. This sequence encodes CASSLTLAADT. The CDR3, in full, reads CASSLTLAADTQYF.

At least ten counts were recorded for this clone. The junction and the germline gene differ at one end; a read error may be behind it. The DNA ends 3 residues before the CDR3 does, and the rest of the CDR3 is filled in from the germline J gene. The rearrangement joins TRBV4-2 to TRBJ2-6, with D hard to call. The CDR3 totals 16 residues. The V gene's germline CDR1 is LGHNA and CDR2 YNFKEQ. The CDR3 here is CASSQAWLSGANVLTF. The sequenced CDR3 bases are TGTGCCAGCAGTCAAGCCTGGCTCTCTGGGGCCAACGTC.

This clone was counted many times. The CDR3 goes on 3 residues after the read ends, and that part is filled in from the germline J gene. The chain joins TRBV10-3 to TRBJ2-1; 13 nucleotides align to TRBD2. CDR3 length: 15 residues. Germline V gives CDR1 ENHRY, CDR2 SYGVKD. Germline trimming cut 2 bases from V and 9 bases from J; bases unmatched to any gene: 4. CDR3 in amino acids: CAISETSGRVSEQFF. The sequenced part of the CDR3 DNA is TGTGCCATCAGTGAGACTAGCGGGAGGGTGAGTGAG.

The CDR3 sequence is CASSWGPSTNEQFF. Partial CDR3 DNA: TGTGCCAGTAGCTGGGGGCCTAGCACAAATGAG. The chain combines TRBV19 with TRBJ2-1; a weak D match, TRBD1 (6 bases). The CDR3 end lies 3 residues beyond the end of the read and is filled in from the germline J gene. The CDR3 length is 14 residues. Germline CDR1 reads LNHDA; CDR2 reads SQIVND (reference sequence). Trimming removed 6 bases from V and 7 bases from J, with 16 bases in between.

The sample holds many counts of this clone. The read gets to within 3 residues of the CDR3 end, and the germline J gene fills in the rest. The chain joins TRBV5-1 to TRBJ2-3, with 10 nucleotides matching TRBD2. The ends lost 2 bases at V and 0 bases at J; junction bases unmatched: 0. The germline gives CDR1 SGHRS, CDR2 YFSETQ. The CDR3 has 15 residues. The CDR3 sequence is CASSLLAGSTDTQYF. CDR3 bases read: TGCGCCAGCAGCTTACTAGCGGGGAGCACAGATACG.

This clone was seen many times. The read is 3 residues too short to cover the CDR3 end, so that end is filled in from the germline J gene. This sequence joins TRBV20-1 and TRBJ1-5; 10 bases match TRBD1. V lost 6 bases to trimming and J lost 4 bases; unmatched junction nucleotides: 9. This CDR3 has 15 residues. Germline assignment: CDR1 DFQATT and CDR2 SNEGSKA (reference sequence). The CDR3 reads CSAMTGGPRNQPQHF. The CDR3 DNA, read in part, is TGCAGTGCAATGACAGGGGGCCCCCGTAATCAGCCC.

This clone was counted at least ten times. The CDR3 end is not reached by the read, which stops 3 residues before it; the germline J gene fills it in. The chain is built from TRBV29-1 and TRBJ2-1; 9 bases are shared with TRBD2. Unmatched junction bases numbered 12, after V lost 6 bases and J lost 3 bases. The V gene's germline CDR1 is SQVTM and CDR2 ANQGSEA. The CDR3 has 16 residues. The CDR3 spells CSVPKSLAGLYNEQFF. The CDR3 DNA, read in part, is TGCAGCGTCCCAAAAAGCCTAGCGGGACTCTACAATGAG.

This clone has at least ten counts. The read finishes 3 residues shy of the CDR3 end, and the germline J gene is used to complete it. The chain combines TRBV28 with TRBJ2-1, with 11 bases lining up with TRBD2. The CDR3 runs 15 residues. Germline loops: CDR1 MDHEN, CDR2 SYDVKM. The V and J ends lost 3 bases and 9 bases, in that order; junction bases with no gene match: 7. CDR3 amino acids: CASSFLTSGNSEQFF. The sequenced part of the CDR3 DNA is TGTGCCAGCAGTTTCCTGACTAGCGGGAACAGTGAG.

In its sample, this clone was seen many times. The sequence runs out 3 residues before the end of the CDR3; the remainder is reconstructed from the germline J gene. The J gene is TRBJ2-7, the V gene TRBV6-2 or TRBV6-3, with 9 nucleotides matching TRBD1. This CDR3 contains 14 residues. CDR1 and CDR2 from the germline V gene are MNHEY and SVGEGT. Trimming took 5 bases from V and 6 from J; bases not matched to a gene: 8. The DNA read from the CDR3 is TGTGCCAGCAGTAACCCGGGACAGGGTCCCGAG. Encoded protein: CASSNPGQGPE. The full CDR3 reads CASSNPGQGPEQYF.

Many counts were recorded for this clone. Read data end 3 residues before the CDR3 end; the end is taken from the germline J gene. This chain uses TRBV20-1 with TRBJ2-1; 9 bases line up with TRBD1. The J segment lost 7 bases and the V segment lost 4 bases, leaving 14 bases of the junction unmatched. Germline V gives CDR1 DFQATT, CDR2 SNEGSKA (reference sequence). The CDR3 covers 16 residues. CDR3 bases read: TGCAGTGCTAACCAAATACAGGGGGCCCCCTTAAATGAG. Translated, it gives CSANQIQGAPLNE. The whole CDR3 reads CSANQIQGAPLNEQFF.

This clone was recorded many times. The read halts 3 residues ahead of the CDR3 end, with the missing end drawn from the germline J gene. This chain joins TRBV20-1 and TRBJ2-6, with 8 bases lining up with TRBD1. There are 15 residues in the CDR3. The V gene end was trimmed by 8 bases and the J gene end by 2 bases; junction bases not matched to a gene: 8. CDR1 is DFQATT and CDR2 is SNEGSKA in the germline V gene (reference sequence). CDR3 sequence reads: CSSRQGSAGANVLTF. The CDR3 DNA, read in part, is TGCAGTTCAAGACAGGGGTCCGCTGGGGCCAACGTC.

This clone came up many times. The sequence runs out 3 residues before the end of the CDR3; the remainder is reconstructed from the germline J gene. The gene calls are TRBV6-1 and TRBJ2-1; 10 bases map to TRBD1. Unmatched junction bases numbered 6, after V lost 3 bases and J lost 7 bases. CDR3 size: 15 residues. In germline, CDR1 is MNHNS, CDR2 SASEGT. CDR3 bases read: TGTGCCAGCAGTGAGAGGGGACAGGGGAGGAATGAG. This gives the protein CASSERGQGRNE. The entire CDR3 protein reads CASSERGQGRNEQFF.

This clone was recorded many times. An end of the junction differs from the germline gene, which may be a read error. The missing CDR3 end, 3 residues past where the read stops, is filled in from the germline J gene. This chain uses TRBV7-3 with TRBJ2-1, with D unclear. This CDR3 has 13 amino acids. Germline lookup yields CDR1 SGHTA and CDR2 FQGTGA. CDR3 DNA, as far as it was read: TGTGCCAGCAGCTTACAGTCCTCCAATGAG. Protein sequence: CASSLQSSNE. The entire CDR3 protein is CASSLQSSNEQFF.

This clone showed up many times. Read sequence stops 3 residues before the CDR3 end, and the germline J gene provides the missing end. This chain uses TRBV19 with TRBJ1-3; 7 bases line up with TRBD1. The CDR3 runs to 16 residues. V gave up 5 bases and J gave up 3 bases; unmatched junction bases: 10. Germline V gene sequence: CDR1 LNHDA, CDR2 SQIVND (reference sequence). The CDR3 loop is CASSRQGVLFGNTIYF. Incomplete CDR3 DNA: TGTGCCAGTAGTCGGCAGGGGGTTTTATTTGGAAACACC. Using reference TRBV19 and TRBJ1-3 for the parts outside the CDR3, the full variable domain is DGGITQSPKYLFRKEGQNVTLSCEQNLNHDAMYWYRQDPGQGLRLIYYSQIVNDFQKGDIAEGYSVSREKKESFPLTVTSAQKNPTAFYLCASSRQGVLFGNTIYFGEGSWLTVV.

This clone was seen at least ten times. The read ends 3 residues before the CDR3 terminus; that terminus is restored from the germline J gene. The chain carries TRBV20-1 and TRBJ2-1; 9 positions match TRBD2. CDR1 DFQATT and CDR2 SNEGSKA come from the germline V gene (reference sequence). This CDR3 spans 15 amino acids. With 6 bases clipped from V and 5 bases from J, the junction kept 11 bases outside the gene matches. The CDR3 is CSAEAASGNHNEQFF. The CDR3 bases that were read are TGCAGTGCAGAGGCTGCTAGCGGGAACCACAATGAG.

There are a few counts of this clone. Read coverage stops 3 residues before the CDR3 terminus; the germline J gene supplies the remainder. This rearrangement joins TRBV25-1 to TRBJ1-1, with 7 bases identical to TRBD1. With V trimmed by 6 bases and J by 4 bases, 8 bases remained unmatched. Germline V CDR1 and CDR2: MGHDK, SYGVNS. The CDR3 consists of 14 residues. The CDR3 here is CASRETGLRTEAFF. The DNA read from the CDR3 is TGTGCCAGCAGGGAGACAGGGCTGCGCACTGAA. The full variable domain, in which reference TRBV25-1 and TRBJ1-1 provide the parts outside the CDR3, is EADIYQTPRYLVIGTGKKITLECSQTMGHDKMYWYQQDPGMELHLIHYSYGVNSTEKGDLSSESTVSRIRTEHFPLTLESARPSHTSQYLCASRETGLRTEAFFGQGTRLTVV.

This clone occurred many times. The missing CDR3 end, 3 residues past where the read stops, is filled in from the germline J gene. The genes are TRBV7-7 and TRBJ2-7; D may be TRBD2 (6 bases). Germline V lookup: CDR1 SSHAT, CDR2 FNYEAQ (reference sequence). Trimming cost V 5 bases and J 4 bases, with 12 bases left between them. This CDR3 is 13 amino acids long. The CDR3: CASSPGAGYEQYF. The sequenced part of the CDR3 DNA is TGTGCCAGCAGCCCTGGAGCGGGTTACGAG.